Listed below are T cell receptor beta chains from one sample, sequenced in a study of T cell responses to AZD1222 COVID-19 vaccine. Sequencing used immunoSEQ multiplex PCR; TCRdb keeps in-frame clones, though not all of them. The data contain 150,000 to 170,000 clones, about 87% of them singletons. Sequencing was performed on peripheral blood, taken on day 0 of AZD1222 vaccination. These receptors were obtained from an adult in good health. CDR3s include the opening cysteine and the closing phenylalanine or tryptophan.

CDR3 length,V gene,J gene,CDR3 protein
14,TRBV11-3,TRBJ1-1,CASSEDRMNTEAFF
13,TRBV4-3,TRBJ2-1,CASSQDFPNEQFF
11,TRBV9,TRBJ2-1,CASGEGYEQFF
16,TRBV5-1,TRBJ1-1,CASSLGQGAVGTEAFF
12,TRBV5-1,TRBJ2-5,CASSLYDPPQYF
12,TRBV28,TRBJ1-2,CASNQQGYGYTF
16,TRBV18,TRBJ2-1,CASSPREAGGHNEQFF
15,TRBV7-2,TRBJ2-1,CASTRLGTGTDEQFF
15,TRBV4-2,TRBJ1-3,CASSQVGGSGNTIYF
14,TRBV4-3,TRBJ1-2,CASSHRGQGMGYTF
16,TRBV5-1,TRBJ1-3,CASSSQGGSSGNTIYF
15,TRBV4-3,TRBJ2-7,CASSQASGAQYEQYF
14,TRBV7-2,TRBJ2-4,CASSPSGTKNIQYF
13,TRBV10-3,TRBJ2-7,CAISESKGGEQYF
11,TRBV2,TRBJ2-1,CASREEHEQFF